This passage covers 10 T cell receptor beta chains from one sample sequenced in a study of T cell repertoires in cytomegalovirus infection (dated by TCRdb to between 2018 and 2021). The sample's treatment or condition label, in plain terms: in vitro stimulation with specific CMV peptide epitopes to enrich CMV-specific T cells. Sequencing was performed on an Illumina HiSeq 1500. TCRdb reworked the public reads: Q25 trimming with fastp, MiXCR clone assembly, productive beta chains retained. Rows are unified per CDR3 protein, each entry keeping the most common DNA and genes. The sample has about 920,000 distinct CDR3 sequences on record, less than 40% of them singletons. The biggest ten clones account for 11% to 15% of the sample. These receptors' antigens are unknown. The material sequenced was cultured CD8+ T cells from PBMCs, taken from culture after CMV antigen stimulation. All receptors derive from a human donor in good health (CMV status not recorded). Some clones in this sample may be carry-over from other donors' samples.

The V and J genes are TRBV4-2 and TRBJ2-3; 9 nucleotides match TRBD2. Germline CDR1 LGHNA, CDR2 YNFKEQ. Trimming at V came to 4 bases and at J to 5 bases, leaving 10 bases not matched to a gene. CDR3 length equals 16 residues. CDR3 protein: CASSPWERGAGDTQYF. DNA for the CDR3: TGTGCCAGCAGCCCATGGGAGCGGGGGGCGGGAGATACGCAGTATTTT.

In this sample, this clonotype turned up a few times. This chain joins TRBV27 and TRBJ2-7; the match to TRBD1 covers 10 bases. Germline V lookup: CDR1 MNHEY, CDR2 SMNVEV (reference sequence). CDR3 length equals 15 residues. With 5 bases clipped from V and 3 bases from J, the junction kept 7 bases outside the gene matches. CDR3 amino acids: CASSPGTGAYYEQYF. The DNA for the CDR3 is TGTGCCAGCAGTCCCGGGACAGGGGCCTACTACGAGCAGTACTTC.

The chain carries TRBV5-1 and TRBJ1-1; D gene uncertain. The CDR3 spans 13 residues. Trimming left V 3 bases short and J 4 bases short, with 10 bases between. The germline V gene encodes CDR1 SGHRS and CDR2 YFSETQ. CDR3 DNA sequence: TGCGCCAGCAGCTCAGACCCCGGCACTGAAGCTTTCTTT. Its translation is CASSSDPGTEAFF.

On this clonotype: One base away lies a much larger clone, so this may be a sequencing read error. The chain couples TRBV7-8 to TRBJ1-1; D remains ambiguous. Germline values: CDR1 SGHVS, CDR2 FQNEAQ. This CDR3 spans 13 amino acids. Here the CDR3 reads CASSDDGNTEDFF. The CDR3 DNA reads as TGTGCCAGCAGCGACGACGGAAACACTGAAGATTTCTTT.

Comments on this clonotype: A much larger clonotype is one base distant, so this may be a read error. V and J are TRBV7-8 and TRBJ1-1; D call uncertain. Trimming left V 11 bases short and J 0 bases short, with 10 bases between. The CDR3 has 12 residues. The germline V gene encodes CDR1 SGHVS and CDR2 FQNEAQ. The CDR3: CAGTRLNTEAFF. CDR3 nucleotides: TGTGCCGGCACCCGGTTGAACACTGAAGCTTTCTTT.

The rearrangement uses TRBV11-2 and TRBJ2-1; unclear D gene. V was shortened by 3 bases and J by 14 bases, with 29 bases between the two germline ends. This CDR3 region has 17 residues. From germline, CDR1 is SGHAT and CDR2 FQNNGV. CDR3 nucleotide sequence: TGTGCCAGCAGCTTGAGACTGAATTCGGACGGGCGAAACGATAAGTTCTTC. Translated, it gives CASSLRLNSDGRNDKFF. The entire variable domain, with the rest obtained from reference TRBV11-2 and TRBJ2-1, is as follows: EAGVAQSPRYKIIEKRQSVAFWCNPISGHATLYWYQQILGQGPKLLIQFQNNGVVDDSQLPKDRFSAERLKGVDSTLKIQPAKLEDSAVYLCASSLRLNSDGRNDKFFGPGTRLTVL.

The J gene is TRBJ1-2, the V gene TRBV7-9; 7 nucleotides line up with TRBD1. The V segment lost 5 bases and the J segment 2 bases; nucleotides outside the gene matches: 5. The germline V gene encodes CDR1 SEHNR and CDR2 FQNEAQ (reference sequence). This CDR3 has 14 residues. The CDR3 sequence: CASSRGQANYGYTF. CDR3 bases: TGTGCCAGCAGCCGAGGACAGGCAAACTATGGCTACACCTTC.

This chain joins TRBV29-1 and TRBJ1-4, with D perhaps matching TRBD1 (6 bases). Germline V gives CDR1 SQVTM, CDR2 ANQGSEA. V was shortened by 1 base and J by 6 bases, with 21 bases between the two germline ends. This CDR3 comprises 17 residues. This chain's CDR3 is CSVEVPGQEFGDEKLFF. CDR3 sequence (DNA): TGCAGCGTTGAAGTCCCGGGACAAGAGTTTGGGGATGAAAAACTGTTTTTT.

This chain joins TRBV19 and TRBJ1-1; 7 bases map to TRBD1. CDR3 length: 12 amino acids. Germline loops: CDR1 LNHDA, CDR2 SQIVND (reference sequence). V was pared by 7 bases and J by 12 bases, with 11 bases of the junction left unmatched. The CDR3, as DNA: TGTGCCAGTATATCGACAGGGTTAGCGACTTTCTTT. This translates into CASISTGLATFF.

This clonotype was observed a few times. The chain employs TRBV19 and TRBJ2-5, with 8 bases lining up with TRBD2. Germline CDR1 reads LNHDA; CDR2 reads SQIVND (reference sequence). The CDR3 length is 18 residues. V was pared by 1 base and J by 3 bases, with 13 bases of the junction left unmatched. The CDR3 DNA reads TGTGCCAGTAGTATAGCGCTCCCGTGGCGGGGGGTCGAAGAGACCCAGTACTTC. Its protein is CASSIALPWRGVEETQYF.